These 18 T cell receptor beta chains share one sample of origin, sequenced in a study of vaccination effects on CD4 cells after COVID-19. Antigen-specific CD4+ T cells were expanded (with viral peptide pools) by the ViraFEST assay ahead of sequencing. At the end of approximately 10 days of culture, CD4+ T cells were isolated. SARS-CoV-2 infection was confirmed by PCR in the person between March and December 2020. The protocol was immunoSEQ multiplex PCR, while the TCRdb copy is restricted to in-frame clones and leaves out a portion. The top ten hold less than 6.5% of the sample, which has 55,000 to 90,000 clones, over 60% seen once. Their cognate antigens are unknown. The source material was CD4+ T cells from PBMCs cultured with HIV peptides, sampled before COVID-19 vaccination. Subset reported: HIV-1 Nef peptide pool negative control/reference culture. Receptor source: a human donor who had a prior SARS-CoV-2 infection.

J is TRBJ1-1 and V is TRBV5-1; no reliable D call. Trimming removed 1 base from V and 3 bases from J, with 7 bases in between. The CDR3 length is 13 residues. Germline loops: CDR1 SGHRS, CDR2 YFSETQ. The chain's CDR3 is CASSLKSDTEAFF. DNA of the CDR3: TGCGCCAGCAGCTTGAAGTCGGACACTGAAGCTTTCTTT.

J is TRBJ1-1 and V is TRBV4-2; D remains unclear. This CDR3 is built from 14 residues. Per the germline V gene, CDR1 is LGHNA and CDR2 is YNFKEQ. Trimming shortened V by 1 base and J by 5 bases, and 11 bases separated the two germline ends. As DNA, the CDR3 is TGTGCCAGCAGCCAAGTCCGCGGGAGGACTGAAGCTTTCTTT. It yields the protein CASSQVRGRTEAFF.

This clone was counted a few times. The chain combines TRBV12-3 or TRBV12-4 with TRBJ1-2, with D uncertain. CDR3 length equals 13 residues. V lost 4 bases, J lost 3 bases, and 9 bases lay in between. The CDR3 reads CASSSAGDYGYTF. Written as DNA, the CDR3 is TGTGCCAGCAGTTCGGCCGGGGACTATGGCTACACCTTC.

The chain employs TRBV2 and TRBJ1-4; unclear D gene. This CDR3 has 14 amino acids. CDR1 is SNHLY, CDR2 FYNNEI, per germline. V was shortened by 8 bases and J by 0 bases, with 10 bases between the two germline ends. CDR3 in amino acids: CASGIRATNEKLFF. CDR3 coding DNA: TGTGCCAGCGGTATTCGGGCAACTAATGAAAAACTGTTTTTT.

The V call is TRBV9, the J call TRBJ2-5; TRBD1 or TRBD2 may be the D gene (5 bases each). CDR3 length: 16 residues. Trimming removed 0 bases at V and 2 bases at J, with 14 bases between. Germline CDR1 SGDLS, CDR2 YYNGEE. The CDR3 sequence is CASSVVGRGLQETQYF. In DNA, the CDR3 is TGTGCCAGCAGCGTAGTTGGCCGGGGCCTGCAAGAGACCCAGTACTTC.

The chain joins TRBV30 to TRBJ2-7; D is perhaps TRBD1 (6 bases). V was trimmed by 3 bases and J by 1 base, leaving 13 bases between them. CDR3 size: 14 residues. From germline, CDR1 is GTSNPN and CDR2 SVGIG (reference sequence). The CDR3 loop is CAWRTGTSSYEQYF. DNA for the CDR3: TGTGCCTGGAGGACCGGGACATCTTCCTACGAGCAGTACTTC.

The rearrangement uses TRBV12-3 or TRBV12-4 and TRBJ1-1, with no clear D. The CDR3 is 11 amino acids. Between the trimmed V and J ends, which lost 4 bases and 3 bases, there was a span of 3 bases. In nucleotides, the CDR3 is TGTGCCAGCAGTTCGTACACTGAAGCTTTCTTT. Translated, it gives CASSSYTEAFF.

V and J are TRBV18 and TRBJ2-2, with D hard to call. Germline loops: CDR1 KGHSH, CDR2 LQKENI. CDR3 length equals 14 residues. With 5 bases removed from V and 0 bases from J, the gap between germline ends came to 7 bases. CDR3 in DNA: TGTGCCAGCTCAGGAACAGCGAACACCGGGGAGCTGTTTTTT. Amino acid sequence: CASSGTANTGELFF.

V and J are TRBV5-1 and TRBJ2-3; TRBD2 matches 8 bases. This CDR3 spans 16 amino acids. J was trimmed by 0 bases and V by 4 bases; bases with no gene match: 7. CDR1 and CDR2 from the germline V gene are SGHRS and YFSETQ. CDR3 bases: TGCGCCAGCAGCCTGAGCGGGAGACCTAGCACAGATACGCAGTATTTT. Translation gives CASSLSGRPSTDTQYF.

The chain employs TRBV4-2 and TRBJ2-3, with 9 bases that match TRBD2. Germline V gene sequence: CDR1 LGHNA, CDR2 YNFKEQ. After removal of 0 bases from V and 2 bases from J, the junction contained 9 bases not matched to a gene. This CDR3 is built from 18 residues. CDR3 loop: CASSQEPWASGATDTQYF. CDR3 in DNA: TGTGCCAGCAGCCAAGAGCCTTGGGCTAGCGGGGCCACAGATACGCAGTATTTT.

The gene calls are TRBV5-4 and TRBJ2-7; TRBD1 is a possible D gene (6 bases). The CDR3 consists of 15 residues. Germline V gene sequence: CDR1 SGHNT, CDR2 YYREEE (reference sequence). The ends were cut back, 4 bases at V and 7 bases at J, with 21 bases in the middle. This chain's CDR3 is CASSTKDRAFGEQYF. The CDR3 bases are TGTGCCAGCAGCACGAAGGACAGAGCGTTCGGGGAGCAGTACTTC.

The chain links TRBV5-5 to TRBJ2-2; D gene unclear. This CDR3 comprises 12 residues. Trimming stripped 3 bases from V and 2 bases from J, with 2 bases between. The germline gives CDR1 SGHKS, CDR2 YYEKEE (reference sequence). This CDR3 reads CASSSNTGELFF. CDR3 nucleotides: TGTGCCAGCAGCTCTAACACCGGGGAGCTGTTTTTT.

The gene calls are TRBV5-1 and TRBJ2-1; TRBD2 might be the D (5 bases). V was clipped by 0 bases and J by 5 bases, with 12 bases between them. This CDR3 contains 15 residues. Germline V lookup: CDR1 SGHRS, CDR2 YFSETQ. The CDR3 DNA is TGCGCCAGCAGCTTGGCCCCGGGATCGCACAATGAGCAGTTCTTC. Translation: CASSLAPGSHNEQFF.

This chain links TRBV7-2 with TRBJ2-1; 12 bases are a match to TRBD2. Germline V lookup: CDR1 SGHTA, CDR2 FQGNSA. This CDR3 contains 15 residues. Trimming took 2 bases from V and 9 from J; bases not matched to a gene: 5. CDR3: CASSLTRLAGVEQFF. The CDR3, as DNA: TGTGCCAGCAGCTTAACTCGACTAGCGGGGGTTGAGCAGTTCTTC.

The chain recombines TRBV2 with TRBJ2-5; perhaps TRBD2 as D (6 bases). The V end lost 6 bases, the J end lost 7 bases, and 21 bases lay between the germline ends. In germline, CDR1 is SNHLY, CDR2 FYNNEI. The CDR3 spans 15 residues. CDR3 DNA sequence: TGTGCCAGCAGGGTTATCCTAGCGACTTGGGGGACCCAGTACTTC. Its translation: CASRVILATWGTQYF. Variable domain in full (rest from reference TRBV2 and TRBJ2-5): EPEVTQTPSHQVTQMGQEVILRCVPISNHLYFYWYRQILGQKVEFLVSFYNNEISEKSEIFDDQFSVERPDGSNFTLKIRSTKLEDSAMYFCASRVILATWGTQYFGPGTRLLVL.

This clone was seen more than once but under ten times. The CDR3 loop is CARRQGLREKLFF. CDR3 DNA: TGTGCCAGACGACAGGGGCTTCGAGAAAAACTGTTTTTT. This chain joins TRBV7-3 and TRBJ1-4; TRBD1 agrees at 8 bases. The germline gives CDR1 SGHTA, CDR2 FQGTGA. CDR3 length equals 13 residues. Trimming at V came to 9 bases and at J to 8 bases, leaving 8 bases not matched to a gene. The full variable domain, its missing parts supplied by reference TRBV7-3 and TRBJ1-4, is GAGVSQTPSNKVTEKGKYVELRCDPISGHTALYWYRQSLGQGPEFLIYFQGTGAADDSGLPNDRFFAVRPEGSVSTLKIQRTERGDSAVYLCARRQGLREKLFFGSGTQLSVL.

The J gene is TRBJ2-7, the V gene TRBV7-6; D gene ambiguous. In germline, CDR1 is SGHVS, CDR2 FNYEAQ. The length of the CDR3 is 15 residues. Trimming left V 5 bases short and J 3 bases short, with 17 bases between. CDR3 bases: TGTGCCAGCAGCCCAGACACCACTATTTTCTACGAGCAGTACTTC. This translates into CASSPDTTIFYEQYF.

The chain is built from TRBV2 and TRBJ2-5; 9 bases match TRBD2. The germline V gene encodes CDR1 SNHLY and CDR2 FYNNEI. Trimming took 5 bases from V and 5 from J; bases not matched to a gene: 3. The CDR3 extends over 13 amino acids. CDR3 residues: CASSNGLAETQYF. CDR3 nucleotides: TGTGCCAGCAGTAACGGACTAGCGGAGACCCAGTACTTC.